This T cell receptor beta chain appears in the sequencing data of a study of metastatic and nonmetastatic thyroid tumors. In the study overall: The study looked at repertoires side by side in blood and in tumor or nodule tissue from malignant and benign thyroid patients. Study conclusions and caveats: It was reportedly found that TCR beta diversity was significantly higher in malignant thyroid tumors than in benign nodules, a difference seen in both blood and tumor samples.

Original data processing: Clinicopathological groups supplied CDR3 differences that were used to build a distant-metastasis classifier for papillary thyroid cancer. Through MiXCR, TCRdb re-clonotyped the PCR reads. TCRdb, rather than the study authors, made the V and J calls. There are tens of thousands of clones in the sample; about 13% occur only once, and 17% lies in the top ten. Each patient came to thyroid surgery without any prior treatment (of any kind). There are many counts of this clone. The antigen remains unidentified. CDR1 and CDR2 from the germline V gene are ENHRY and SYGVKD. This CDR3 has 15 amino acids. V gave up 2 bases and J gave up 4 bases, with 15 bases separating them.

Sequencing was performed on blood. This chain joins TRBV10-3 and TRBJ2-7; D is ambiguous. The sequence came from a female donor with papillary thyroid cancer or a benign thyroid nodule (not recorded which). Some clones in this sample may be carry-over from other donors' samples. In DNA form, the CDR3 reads TGTGCCATCAGTGAGGGGGTGGGGTCCCCATACGAGCAGTACTTC. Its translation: CAISEGVGSPYEQYF.